The present TCR beta chain was sequenced within a study of metastatic and nonmetastatic thyroid tumors. Study-wide points: Malignant thyroid tumors reportedly exceeded benign nodules significantly in TCR beta diversity, with the difference appearing in blood and tumor.

About this clone: Its antigen is unidentified.

Original analysis: Built for papillary thyroid cancer, a distant-metastasis classifier drew on CDR3 differences across clinicopathological groups. TCRdb re-clonotyped the PCR reads via MiXCR. These V and J calls originate from TCRdb's pipeline instead of the authors' own analysis. This sample carries tens of thousands of clones, around 15% of them seen once, and the ten largest clones take less than 9.5%. Thyroid surgery took place with no prior treatment in any patient. The sequencing sample was made of blood. The sequence came from a male donor with papillary thyroid cancer or a benign thyroid nodule (not recorded which). Some clones in this sample may be carry-over from other donors' samples.

The CDR3 loop reads CASSQFTRAGLFSYEQYF. The CDR3 nucleotides read TGTGCCAGCAGTCAATTCACTCGGGCGGGGCTTTTTTCCTACGAGCAGTACTTC. The chain is built from TRBV6-1 and TRBJ2-7, with a tentative D call TRBD2 (6 bases). The CDR3 consists of 18 residues. Trimming took 5 bases from V and 1 from J, leaving 24 bases between them. Germline values: CDR1 MNHNS, CDR2 SASEGT.